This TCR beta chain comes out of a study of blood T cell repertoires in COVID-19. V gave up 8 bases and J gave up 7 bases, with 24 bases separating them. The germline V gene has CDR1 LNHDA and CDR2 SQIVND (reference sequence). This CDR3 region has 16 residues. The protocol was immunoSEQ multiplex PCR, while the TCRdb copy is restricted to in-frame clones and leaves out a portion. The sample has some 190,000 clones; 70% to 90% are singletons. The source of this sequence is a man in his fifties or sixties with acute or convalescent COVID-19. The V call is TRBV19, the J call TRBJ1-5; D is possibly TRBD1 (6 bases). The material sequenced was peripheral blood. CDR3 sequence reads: CASSPGGFRGIQPQHF. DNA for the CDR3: TGTGCCAGTTCCCCGGGGGGCTTCAGGGGAATCCAGCCCCAGCATTTT.